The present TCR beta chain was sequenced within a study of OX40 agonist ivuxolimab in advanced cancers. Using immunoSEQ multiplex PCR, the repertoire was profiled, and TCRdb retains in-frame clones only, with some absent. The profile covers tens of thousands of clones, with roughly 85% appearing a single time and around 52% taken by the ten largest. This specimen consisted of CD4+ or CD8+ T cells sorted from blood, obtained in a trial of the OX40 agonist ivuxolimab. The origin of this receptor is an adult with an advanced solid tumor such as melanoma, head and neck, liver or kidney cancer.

CDR3 protein: CASSYDRPTDTQYF. CDR3 DNA sequence: TGTGCCAGCAGCTACGACAGACCCACAGATACGCAGTATTTT. The chain uses TRBV5-8 and TRBJ2-3; a weak D match, TRBD1 (5 bases). CDR1 SGHTS and CDR2 YDEGEE come from the germline V gene. Trimming shortened V by 3 bases and J by 2 bases, and 10 bases separated the two germline ends. The CDR3 has 14 residues.